This T cell receptor beta chain was captured in a study of blood T cell repertoires in COVID-19. About the study: Sites in the United States, Italy and Spain provided acute and convalescent COVID-19 samples. The analysed material was cDNA or gDNA that came from T cells, B-cell-depleted T cells, or PBMCs.

In the authors' methods: Reference gene primer amplification in the assay estimated nucleated cell counts. Profiled with immunoSEQ multiplex PCR; TCRdb holds only in-frame clones, not every one. V and J calls and clone size come straight from that table; D and trimming were deduced from the DNA. Seen here are around 78,000 clones, over 80% observed once, and the top ten hold 5% to 6.5%. The CDR3 is 14 amino acids. V dropped 0 bases and J dropped 6 bases, with 12 bases sitting between them. In germline, CDR1 is LNHDA, CDR2 SQIVND (reference sequence). The material sequenced was peripheral blood. This chain uses TRBV19 with TRBJ2-7; D is ambiguous. The receptor was isolated from a man aged 45-60 years with active COVID-19. The DNA of the CDR3 is TGTGCCAGTAGTATAGACAGGTCTTGGCGCGAGCAGTACTTC. This gives the protein CASSIDRSWREQYF.